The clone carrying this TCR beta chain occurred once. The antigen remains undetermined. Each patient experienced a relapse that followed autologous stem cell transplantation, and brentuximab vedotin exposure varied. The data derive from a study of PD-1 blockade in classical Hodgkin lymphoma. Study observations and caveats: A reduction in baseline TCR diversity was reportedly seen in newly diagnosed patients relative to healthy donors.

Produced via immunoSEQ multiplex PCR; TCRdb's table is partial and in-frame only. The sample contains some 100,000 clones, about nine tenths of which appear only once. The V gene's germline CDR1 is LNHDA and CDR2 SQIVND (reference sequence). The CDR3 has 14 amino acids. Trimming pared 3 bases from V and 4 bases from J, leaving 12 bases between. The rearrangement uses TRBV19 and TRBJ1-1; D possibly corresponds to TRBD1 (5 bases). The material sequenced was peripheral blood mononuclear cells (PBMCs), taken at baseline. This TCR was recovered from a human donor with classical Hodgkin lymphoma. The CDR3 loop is CASSIRGGSTEAFF. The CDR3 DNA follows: TGTGCCAGTAGTATCCGGGGGGGATCCACTGAAGCTTTCTTT. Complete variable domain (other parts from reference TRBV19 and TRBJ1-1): DGGITQSPKYLFRKEGQNVTLSCEQNLNHDAMYWYRQDPGQGLRLIYYSQIVNDFQKGDIAEGYSVSREKKESFPLTVTSAQKNPTAFYLCASSIRGGSTEAFFGQGTRLTVV.